This TCR beta chain was documented in a study of T cells in Graves' hyperthyroidism and ophthalmopathy. Graves' hyperthyroidism was deemed stable given no ophthalmopathy progression within 18 months. This CDR3 contains 16 residues. Germline CDR1 and CDR2: MGHDK and SYGVNS. Trimming shortened V by 4 bases and J by 1 base, and 16 bases separated the two germline ends. Amplified regions were TCR beta CDR3 sequences from RNA transcripts. The HTBI primer set was used in a first-round RT-PCR of the TCR CDR3. TCRdb itself ran the multiplex PCR reads through MiXCR, one entry per CDR3 protein. Seen here are hundreds of thousands of distinct CDR3 sequences, about 38% observed once, and the top ten hold approximately 8.7%.

The sequenced sample consisted of blood. This clonotype was obtained from a man younger than 30 with Graves' hyperthyroidism. V is TRBV25-1 and J is TRBJ2-5; perhaps TRBD2 as D (5 bases). DNA for the CDR3: TGTGCCAGCAGTGCTCTGGGCCAGCGGAGCCAAGAGACCCAGTACTTC. Translated: CASSALGQRSQETQYF.